The 9 T cell receptor beta chains below come from one sample, sequenced in a study of OX40 agonist ivuxolimab in advanced cancers. Profiled with immunoSEQ multiplex PCR; TCRdb holds only in-frame clones, not every one. In the table there are some 49,000 clones, 85% of which are singletons. The sample consisted of CD4+ or CD8+ T cells sorted from blood, taken in a trial of the OX40 agonist ivuxolimab. The receptors here all came from an adult with an advanced solid tumor such as melanoma, head and neck, liver or kidney cancer.

The chain has TRBV6-5 and TRBJ2-1, with 8 nucleotides matching TRBD2. Germline V gene data show CDR1 as MNHEY and CDR2 as SVGAGI. There are 13 residues in the CDR3. The trim removed 10 bases at V and 0 bases at J, leaving 2 bases unmatched. CDR3 DNA sequence: TGTGCCACCGGGGGGGCCTCCTACAATGAGCAGTTCTTC. Its protein is CATGGASYNEQFF.

The V and J genes are TRBV29-1 and TRBJ1-2, with D unresolved. Trimming removed 8 bases from V and 2 bases from J, with 21 bases in between. The germline V gene encodes CDR1 SQVTM and CDR2 ANQGSEA. The CDR3 loop spans 15 amino acids. CDR3 coding DNA: TGCAGCTCCGACGACTTGGAGTATGCAAACTATGGCTACACCTTC. Amino acid sequence: CSSDDLEYANYGYTF. Drawing the rest from reference TRBV29-1 and TRBJ1-2, the complete variable domain is SAVISQKPSRDICQRGTSLTIQCQVDSQVTMMFWYRQQPGQSLTLIATANQGSEATYESGFVIDKFPISRPNLTFSTLTVSNMSPEDSSIYLCSSDDLEYANYGYTFGSGTRLTVV.

CDR3 region: CAWSSGFNQPQHF. CDR3 bases: TGTGCCTGGAGTTCAGGGTTTAATCAGCCCCAGCATTTT. This chain connects TRBV30 to TRBJ1-5, with D possibly being TRBD1 (5 bases). Germline CDR1 reads GTSNPN; CDR2 reads SVGIG (reference sequence). This CDR3 spans 13 amino acids. The ends were cut back, 2 bases at V and 4 bases at J, with 9 bases in the middle.

This chain links TRBV13 with TRBJ2-1; D is unresolved. CDR3 length equals 17 residues. The V gene lost 0 bases and the J gene lost 0 bases, with 12 bases spanning the gap. The germline V gene encodes CDR1 PRHDT and CDR2 FYEKMQ (reference sequence). This CDR3 is CASSLGGRTFSYNEQFF. CDR3 nucleotides: TGTGCCAGCAGCTTAGGCGGGCGGACGTTCTCCTACAATGAGCAGTTCTTC.

The V call is TRBV11-2, the J call TRBJ2-7; D is possibly TRBD1 or TRBD2 (6 bases each). The CDR3 runs to 12 residues. Germline V CDR1 and CDR2: SGHAT, FQNNGV. Trimming shortened V by 5 bases and J by 6 bases, and 11 bases separated the two germline ends. This CDR3 is CASSPTGAEQYV. In nucleotides, the CDR3 is TGTGCCAGCAGCCCCACGGGGGCCGAGCAGTACGTC.

The gene calls are TRBV6-1 and TRBJ1-4; TRBD1 matches 7 bases. V lost 5 bases to trimming and J lost 6 bases; unmatched junction nucleotides: 3. Germline CDR1 and CDR2: MNHNS and SASEGT. This CDR3 is 13 amino acids long. The CDR3 spells CASSRDSDEKLFF. The CDR3 coding sequence is TGTGCCAGCAGTAGGGACAGCGATGAAAAACTGTTTTTT.

The chain joins TRBV28 to TRBJ1-5; D is perhaps TRBD1 (5 bases). The V end was cut by 5 bases, the J end by 2 bases, with 13 bases between. The CDR3 sequence is 15 residues long. From germline, CDR1 is MDHEN and CDR2 SYDVKM. The CDR3 DNA reads as TGTGCCAGCAGTCCGGTGGGGGAAGGCAATCAGCCCCAGCATTTT. Encoded protein: CASSPVGEGNQPQHF.

CDR3 coding DNA: TGTGCCAGCAGTGAAGCGTTCCAGCAGTACGTC. Its translation: CASSEAFQQYV. The V call is TRBV6-5, the J call TRBJ2-7, with D unresolved. Germline CDR1 and CDR2: MNHEY and SVGAGI. This CDR3 is built from 11 residues. V gave up 5 bases and J gave up 8 bases, with 10 bases separating them.

The J gene is TRBJ1-1, the V gene TRBV7-3; no firm D call. Germline CDR1 SGHTA, CDR2 FQGTGA. The CDR3 extends over 13 amino acids. V was cut by 5 bases and J by 5 bases, with 12 bases left in between. The CDR3 region is CASSARGGTEAFF. As DNA, the CDR3 is TGTGCCAGCAGCGCCCGGGGTGGGACTGAAGCTTTCTTT.